Below, 9 T cell receptor beta chains from the same sample are listed, as sequenced in a study of OX40 agonist ivuxolimab in advanced cancers. Assay used: immunoSEQ multiplex PCR; TCRdb lists only in-frame clones, some missing. This sample yields about 91,000 clones, of which roughly 85% are seen a single time; 0.5% belongs to the top ten. This specimen was CD4+ or CD8+ T cells sorted from blood, taken in a trial of the OX40 agonist ivuxolimab. These receptors originate from an adult with an advanced solid tumor such as melanoma, head and neck, liver or kidney cancer.

The CDR3 coding sequence is TGTGCCAGCAACCGAAATGAAAAACTGTTTTTT. Its protein is CASNRNEKLFF. The chain couples TRBV28 to TRBJ1-4, with D hard to call. The ends were cut back, 7 bases at V and 5 bases at J, with 5 bases in the middle. CDR3 length: 11 residues. From germline, CDR1 is MDHEN and CDR2 SYDVKM.

The rearrangement uses TRBV18 and TRBJ2-2; D is unclear. Germline lookup yields CDR1 KGHSH and CDR2 LQKENI. The CDR3 is 13 residues long. The DNA of the CDR3 is TGTGCAAGTGCGGAAACCGAACTGGGGGAGCTGTTTTTT. This sequence encodes CASAETELGELFF.

The V and J genes are TRBV7-6 and TRBJ1-1; 8 bases are shared with TRBD1. V lost 1 base to trimming and J lost 3 bases; unmatched junction nucleotides: 1. Germline V gene lookup returns CDR1 SGHVS and CDR2 FNYEAQ. The CDR3 has 14 residues. In DNA form, the CDR3 reads TGTGCCAGCAGCTTAGGACAGGGGTACACTGAAGCTTTCTTT. Translation: CASSLGQGYTEAFF.

This rearrangement joins TRBV29-1 to TRBJ1-2, with a possible D match to TRBD1 (6 bases). Germline V gene data show CDR1 as SQVTM and CDR2 as ANQGSEA. This CDR3 spans 14 amino acids. Trimming shortened V by 1 base and J by 7 bases, and 16 bases separated the two germline ends. CDR3 in amino acids: CSVEARGALGGYTF. The CDR3 DNA reads as TGCAGCGTTGAAGCTCGGGGGGCGTTAGGTGGCTACACCTTC.

This clone has a single count. V gene TRBV6-5 combines with J gene TRBJ1-4; D might be TRBD1 (5 bases). This CDR3 comprises 13 residues. V gave up 6 bases and J gave up 7 bases, with 12 bases separating them. Per germline, CDR1 MNHEY and CDR2 SVGAGI. CDR3 coding DNA: TGTGCCAGCAGACTTGGGGGGAGTGAAAAACTGTTTTTT. This codes for CASRLGGSEKLFF.

As concerns this clone: Since the CDR3 does not end with the conserved phenylalanine or tryptophan, this likely comes from a read error. J is TRBJ1-6 and V is TRBV6-6; a possible D gene is TRBD1 (6 bases). CDR1 and CDR2 from the germline V gene are MNHNY and SVGAGI (reference sequence). V was cut by 0 bases and J by 6 bases, with 9 bases left in between. This CDR3 has 15 residues. The CDR3 reads CASSYSSRGNSPLHL. In DNA form, the CDR3 reads TGTGCCAGCAGTTACTCGAGCAGGGGTAATTCACCCCTCCACCTT.

V usage is TRBV18 and J usage is TRBJ1-1; D gene uncertain. V lost 6 bases and J lost 8, with 13 bases in between. The CDR3 spans 12 residues. Germline V gene data show CDR1 as KGHSH and CDR2 as LQKENI. CDR3 bases: TGTGCCAGCTCCCCGGCGAGGGTCGAAGCTTTCTTT. This translates into CASSPARVEAFF.

The chain has TRBV10-3 and TRBJ1-2, with 7 bases fitting TRBD1. V shed 10 bases and J 8 bases; nucleotides not matched to a gene: 4. CDR1 ENHRY and CDR2 SYGVKD come from the germline V gene. CDR3 length: 10 amino acids. The CDR3 coding sequence is TGTGCCACCAGGGGGGAAGGCTACACCTTC. Translating it yields CATRGEGYTF.

J is TRBJ1-2 and V is TRBV28; D gene unclear. The CDR3 has 13 amino acids. Germline V gene data show CDR1 as MDHEN and CDR2 as SYDVKM. With 5 bases removed from V and 8 bases from J, the gap between germline ends came to 15 bases. CDR3 sequence: CASSQTRVEGYTF. The CDR3 DNA follows: TGTGCCAGCAGTCAGACAAGAGTAGAGGGCTACACCTTC.